The entry below describes one T cell receptor beta chain. Its antigen is still unknown. PCR used 60 Vbeta primers and 13 Jbeta primers. Study processing details: The count from a later analysis was 60 million to 85 million unique TCR beta chains, 9.5 million to 13 million of them shared. Data came from immunoSEQ multiplex PCR; TCRdb stores just in-frame clones and leaves some out. From that table come the V and J calls and clone size; the DNA was used to work out D and trimming. The repertoire holds more than 85,000 clones, with around three quarters as singletons. Trimming at V came to 4 bases and at J to 2 bases, leaving 12 bases not matched to a gene. Looked up from germline, CDR1 is SEHNR and CDR2 is FQNEAQ (reference sequence). This CDR3 is 17 amino acids long. The source of the sample is a study of cytomegalovirus exposure and HLA in healthy donors. Whole-study findings and limits: Across donors, presence/absence analyses took sequencing depth to be roughly uniform.

The TCR was taken from a man in his forties in good health and CMV-seronegative. The sample was PBMCs. The chain employs TRBV7-9 and TRBJ2-7, with TRBD2 identical over 9 bases. The DNA of the CDR3 is TGTGCCAGCAGCTCACAGATCCCTGCGGGAGGGGCCTACGAGCAGTACTTC. It encodes CASSSQIPAGGAYEQYF.